Listed below are T cell receptor beta chains from one sample, sequenced in a study of early T cells in non-severe SARS-CoV-2 infection. TCRdb re-called the 5' RACE reads through MiXCR, storing one row per CDR3 protein. In the table there are some 57,000 distinct CDR3 sequences, around 8.5% of which are singletons. The specimen was whole blood. All receptors derive from an adult who was a healthcare worker with PCR-confirmed SARS-CoV-2 infection or an uninfected control (not recorded which). The CDR3 runs from the conserved cysteine through the conserved F or W. Each record gives: J gene, clone size, CDR3 length, D gene, V gene, CDR3 DNA, CDR3 protein. D genes are given only for firm matches. Not all rows give a size; the values are once, few, many and, for expanded clones, a class.

J: TRBJ2-4
size: NA
length: 18
D: TRBD2
V: TRBV20-1
DNA: TGCAGTGCTCAAGGTCTAGCGGGGGGGCCTGTAGCCAAAAACATTCAGTACTTC
CDR3: CSAQGLAGGPVAKNIQYF

J: TRBJ2-3
size: NA
length: 17
D: TRBD2
V: TRBV10-3
DNA: TGTGCCATCAGTGATGTAGCGGGGGGTCCCATGAGAGATACGCAGTATTTT
CDR3: CAISDVAGGPMRDTQYF

J: TRBJ2-3
size: many
length: 15
D: TRBD2
V: TRBV11-2
DNA: TGTGCCAGCAGCTTAAGCGGGGGTAGCACAGATACGCAGTATTTT
CDR3: CASSLSGGSTDTQYF

J: TRBJ1-2
size: many
length: 16
D: NA
V: TRBV20-1
DNA: TGCAGTGCTAGAGATGGGACTATGGGGCCAAACTATGGCTACACCTTC
CDR3: CSARDGTMGPNYGYTF

J: TRBJ1-5
size: NA
length: 15
D: TRBD1
V: TRBV7-9
DNA: TGTGCCAGCAGCGCAACAGGGGAGGCTGAACAGCCCCAGCATTTT
CDR3: CASSATGEAEQPQHF

J: TRBJ2-7
size: NA
length: 15
D: TRBD1
V: TRBV19
DNA: TGTGCCAGTAAGCGTCAGGGGGACGGCTCCTACGAGCAGTACTTC
CDR3: CASKRQGDGSYEQYF

J: TRBJ2-3
size: few
length: 14
D: NA
V: TRBV6-5
DNA: TGTGCCAGCAGTTGGACAGAGTACACAGATACGCAGTATTTT
CDR3: CASSWTEYTDTQYF

J: TRBJ2-5
size: few
length: 14
D: TRBD1
V: TRBV30
DNA: TGTGCCTGGAGTGTACTAGGATCAGGGGGGACCCAGTACTTC
CDR3: CAWSVLGSGGTQYF

J: TRBJ2-1
size: NA
length: 12
D: NA
V: TRBV11-2
DNA: TGTGCCAGCAGAGCCCTAGGGAATGAGCAGTTCTTC
CDR3: CASRALGNEQFF

J: TRBJ1-1
size: few
length: 15
D: NA
V: TRBV12-3/TRBV12-4
DNA: TGTGCCAGCAGTCAGGACACAGGGTCGGACACTGAAGCTTTCTTT
CDR3: CASSQDTGSDTEAFF

J: TRBJ2-7
size: many
length: 14
D: NA
V: TRBV7-9
DNA: TGTGCCAGCAGCCAACCGGGACGGACCTACGAGCAGTACTTC
CDR3: CASSQPGRTYEQYF

J: TRBJ2-1
size: few
length: 14
D: TRBD1
V: TRBV29-1
DNA: TGCAGCGTAAGAGACAGGGGCACCTACAATGAGCAGTTCTTC
CDR3: CSVRDRGTYNEQFF

J: TRBJ1-1
size: NA
length: 15
D: NA
V: TRBV3-1
DNA: TGTGCCAGCAGCCAAGGTTACACCTTGAACACTGAAGCTTTCTTT
CDR3: CASSQGYTLNTEAFF

J: TRBJ2-7
size: few
length: 17
D: TRBD1
V: TRBV3-1
DNA: TGTGCCAGCAGCGGTTATTTGGGGACAGGTAACTCCTACGAGCAGTACTTC
CDR3: CASSGYLGTGNSYEQYF

J: TRBJ2-1
size: NA
length: 16
D: TRBD2
V: TRBV7-6
DNA: TGTGCCAGCAGCCCGACGACTAGCGGGGGAGTGGGTGAGCAGTTCTTC
CDR3: CASSPTTSGGVGEQFF

J: TRBJ1-2
size: many
length: 15
D: NA
V: TRBV19
DNA: TGTGCCAGTAGTATTCCGTGGCAGTTGGATAATGGCTACACCTTC
CDR3: CASSIPWQLDNGYTF